The rows below give T cell receptor beta chains drawn from one sample of a study of cytotoxic CD8 clonotypes in ibrutinib-treated CLL. Some clones are missing from TCRdb's copy, which holds only in-frame ones; the method was immunoSEQ multiplex PCR. The sample comprises roughly 250,000 clones, under 80% of which are singletons, and over 15% rests with the top ten. This specimen consisted of PBMCs, obtained after 24 months of ibrutinib treatment. The receptors here all came from a human donor with chronic lymphocytic leukemia. The CDR3 runs from the conserved cysteine through the conserved F or W. A D gene is named only where the DNA matches it firmly. The listing skips clone size in some rows; elsewhere it reads once, few, many or a size class.

size,V,D,J,DNA,CDR3
.,TRBV7-8,.,TRBJ2-7,TGTGCCAGCAGCTTAGTGGAGCGAAACGAGCAGTACTTC,CASSLVERNEQYF
few,TRBV19,.,TRBJ1-1,TGTGCCAGTAGTACCATGTCCGGGGTAGGCGTGAACACTGAAGCTTTCTTT,CASSTMSGVGVNTEAFF
.,TRBV11-2,.,TRBJ2-3,TGTGCCAGCAGCTTAGTCGGGGCAGGGCCAGATACGCAGTATTTT,CASSLVGAGPDTQYF
.,TRBV7-3,TRBD2,TRBJ2-2,TGTGCCAGCAGCTTAATCTCCACTAGCGGGGCCGGGGAGCTGTTTTTT,CASSLISTSGAGELFF
.,TRBV5-4,.,TRBJ2-5,TGTGCCAGCAGCAACCCCTTTGACTCCAACCCCGCTCAGTACTTC,CASSNPFDSNPAQYF
.,TRBV29-1,.,TRBJ2-7,TGCAGCGTTGAGCTAGGGAACACCTACGAGCAGTACTTC,CSVELGNTYEQYF
.,TRBV18,.,TRBJ2-5,TGTGCCAGCTCACCCCCAAACCAGGGGAGCTGGGAGACCCAGTACTTC,CASSPPNQGSWETQYF
once,TRBV9,.,TRBJ2-3,TGTGCCAGCAGCGTAACCAGGGGAGATACGCAGTATTTT,CASSVTRGDTQYF
.,TRBV18,TRBD1,TRBJ2-4,TGTGCCAGCTCACCAGACAGGGGTGCCAAAAACATTCAGTACTTC,CASSPDRGAKNIQYF
few,TRBV18,TRBD1,TRBJ2-7,TGTGCCAGCTCAACGGGACAGAACGCCGAGCAGTACTTC,CASSTGQNAEQYF
.,TRBV19,.,TRBJ2-5,TGTGCCAGTAGTATAGGGACAGAAGAGACCCAGTACTTC,CASSIGTEETQYF
few,TRBV6-5,TRBD1,TRBJ2-7,TGTGCCAGCAGTAACCGGGACAGCTACGAGCAGTACTTC,CASSNRDSYEQYF
.,TRBV7-9,.,TRBJ2-2,TGTGCCAGCAGCTTAAGGACAGTCCCCGGGGAGCTGTTTTTT,CASSLRTVPGELFF